This paragraph covers one T cell receptor (beta chain) sequence. Its antigen remains undetermined. It has no much larger one-base neighbor in the sample; base qualities were not kept. cDNA was synthesized by template-switch 5'RACE using a primer with a 10-nucleotide random unique molecular identifier that tagged each TCR transcript. Over 200 million TCR-beta sequences, covering 15-18 subjects, were produced in each sequencing run. The RNeasy kit was used to extract total RNA. The KAPA Real-time Library Amplification kit was used to amplify TCR-beta VDJ regions with primers for the TCR constant region and the 5'RACE anchor. A first PCR added sample indexes and Illumina adaptors, after which a second PCR increased the library yield. After Ampure bead purification, the TCR product of roughly 650 bp was size-selected on a 2% E-gel SizeSelection system. Before pooling, libraries had their quality checked on a Bioanalyzer, their concentration measured with Qubit, and their quantity determined with the Kapa Library Quantification kit. An Illumina HiSeq 2500 was used to sequence the libraries paired-end at 2 x 150 bp. To increase sequence diversity, roughly 24-32% phiX was spiked into each library pool. In the original analysis: The UMI-based MiGEC pipeline processed quality-filtered reads and removed over 75% of raw TCR sequences during error correction. IMGT germline references were used for alignment of VDJ genes, and clonotypes were defined by a unique CDR3 amino acid sequence together with V-J genes. Clonal expansion, Shannon diversity and CDR3 relatedness (CalcPairwiseDistances, ClusterSamples) were evaluated with VDJtools, and phylogenetic trees were built with CLCbio workbench. A clone was classed as expanded if it had 8 or more unique UMIs, a cutoff based on coefficient-of-variation modelling across technical triplicates. The public reads were reanalyzed by TCRdb: fastp trimming at Q25, MiXCR alignment, in-frame beta chains only. Identical CDR3 protein sequences are pooled into one entry, listed with their most common genes and DNA. These V and J calls rely on TCRdb rather than the paper's analysis. The sample table contains about 65,000 distinct CDR3 sequences; only one count was recorded for around 4% of them. Around 2.6% of the sample lies in the top ten.

This record belongs to a study of neurological immune-mediated disorders (dated by TCRdb to between 2018 and 2021). Describing the broader study: Among the 34 multiple sclerosis patients, relapsing-remitting MS accounted for some 30 and secondary progressive MS accounted for 3. Peripheral blood TCR-beta repertoires from HTLV-I-associated myelopathy (HAM/TSP) patients, multiple sclerosis patients and healthy controls were compared by UMI-based sequencing. The roughly 100 TCR-beta libraries covered PBMC samples along with longitudinal samples, technical triplicates, and paired sorted CD4+ and CD8+ T-cell subsets. Of the roughly 68 subjects in the cohort, about 14 were HAM/TSP patients, some 35 were multiple sclerosis patients, and some 20 were healthy controls. The full study reports these points: No association of the MS cluster with clinical or MRI features was observed, and the need for larger cohorts was stated by the authors. TCR clonal expansion was greatest in HAM/TSP patients and smallest in MS patients, who ranked below even healthy controls. Phylogenetic analysis grouped repertoires from 18 of 34 MS patients into a cluster of related CDR3 sequences, suggesting a possible repertoire-level signature. No identical CDR3 amino acid sequences were found to be shared among expanded clones across subjects, suggesting that TCR-beta repertoires were private in all groups.

Unsorted PBMC libraries were generated from 2 million PBMCs stored in RNAlater at -80 °C until RNA extraction. Multiple sclerosis patients were enrolled in a US clinical protocol evaluating disease progression by magnetic resonance imaging. Peripheral blood was subjected to Ficoll-Hypaque density gradient centrifugation to isolate PBMCs, which were then cryopreserved in liquid nitrogen. V sheds 5 bases and J sheds 4 bases, leaving 27 bases between their ends. The germline V gene encodes CDR1 PRHDT and CDR2 FYEKMQ (reference sequence). Counted from cysteine to phenylalanine, this CDR3 has 18 amino acids. CDR3 DNA is the only sequence kept; it has 54 bases, read in frame from the first base.

The V gene is TRBV13 and the J gene is TRBJ2-7; a tentative D match to TRBD1 spans 5 bases. This receptor was identified in a man over 45 with multiple sclerosis. Material: PBMCs. The bases are TGTGCCAGCAGCCAGGGCCTAAAAGGGCGGTTTCTATATTACGAGCAGTACTTC. Its translation is CASSQGLKGRFLYYEQYF.